A single TCR beta chain is shown here with its context. Antigen unknown. The data are from a study of siplizumab effects on memory and regulatory T cells. Points from the study as a whole: Sequences below about 10^-5 frequency were poorly captured, and few alloreactive clones mapped to unstimulated subsets. It was not possible to assign a naive or memory phenotype to roughly 80-97% of proliferating CD4+ or CD8+ clones. Mean Treg-derived proportions of mappable alloreactive CD4+ clones were approximately 69% for siplizumab and about 30% for controls.

In germline, CDR1 is MRHNA, CDR2 SNTAGT. This CDR3 contains 16 residues. J was trimmed by 3 bases and V by 6 bases; bases with no gene match: 6. TCR templates numbering approximately 94,000 were assayed per sample. Sequenced by immunoSEQ multiplex PCR; TCRdb stores in-frame clones only, minus some. The sample gives 100,000 or so clones, roughly 92% of which show up once; 0.9% to 1.3% is in the top ten. The sequence was obtained from a human donor in good health. The sample comprised CD4+ T cells sorted from blood. This rearrangement joins TRBV6-4 to TRBJ2-2, with TRBD2 identical over 11 bases. The CDR3, as DNA: TGTGCCAGCAGCCCCATAGCGGGAGGGGACACCGGGGAGCTGTTTTTT. Translating gives CASSPIAGGDTGELFF.